These T cell receptor beta chains were read from a single sample in a study of blood T cell repertoires in COVID-19. Only in-frame clones appear in the TCRdb table, and some are missing; sequencing was by immunoSEQ multiplex PCR. The repertoire holds roughly 220,000 clones, with approximately 86% as singletons. Specimen: peripheral blood. These receptors came from a man in his 60s with acute or convalescent COVID-19. The CDR3 runs from the conserved cysteine through the conserved F or W. A clone size is listed for some rows: how often the clone was seen (once, few, many), or a class if it is expanded.

V gene	clone size	CDR3 protein
TRBV11-2	few	CASSPWVAGGGTETQYF
TRBV10-3	NA	CAISESGDRVYGYTF
TRBV3-1/TRBV3-2	NA	CASSQDQQGWETQYF
TRBV5-1	NA	CASSLTAGGPTDTQYF
TRBV12-5	NA	CASGLAPSPVNYGYTF
TRBV27	NA	CASRLRWGGNQPQHF
TRBV3-1/TRBV3-2	once	CASSQRDEQFF
TRBV27	NA	CASSFKANALAVHSEQFF
TRBV29-1	NA	CSVDREKETQYF
TRBV18	NA	CASSLGAGTFF
TRBV5-4	NA	CASSRGQGIPYEQYF
TRBV5-6	once	CASSWNRGDKNIQYF
TRBV6-2/TRBV6-3	NA	CASSSGTSGASYEQYF
TRBV14	once	CASSRTGGSYNSPLHF
TRBV3-1/TRBV3-2	NA	CASSYLLRSSTDTQYF
TRBV2	NA	CASIIAGGNTGELFF
TRBV19	few	CASIPFGGVLYGYTF
TRBV9	NA	CASSPPGGRVTDTQYF
TRBV6-5	NA	CASSYGTTTNYGYTF
TRBV5-4	NA	CASSKRGQGGYEQFF
TRBV2	NA	CASSVQQSNSNQPQHF
TRBV7-8	NA	CASSLVGTGIYEQYF
TRBV19	NA	CASSILSGNTIYF
TRBV9	NA	CASGQGSGANVLTF
TRBV10-1	NA	CASSESRDVETQYF
TRBV2	NA	CAGQGAFTGANVLTF